Shown below are 14 T cell receptor beta chains from a single sample sequenced in a study of long-term antiretroviral therapy in people with HIV. With survey level as its setting, the immunoSEQ assay was v3.0. Profiling relied on immunoSEQ multiplex PCR, and the TCRdb table lists in-frame clones only, not all of them. The profile shows some 15,000 clones, roughly 80% of them singletons. The source was unsorted PBMCs, collected less than 1.3 years before starting antiretroviral therapy. The receptors here all came from a man between 25 and 39 years old with HIV.

This clone was counted a few times. The chain couples TRBV5-3 to TRBJ2-7; weak D call: TRBD2 (6 bases). TRBV5-3 is labeled an ORF, and its function is uncertain. There are 18 residues in the CDR3. V lost 1 base and J 2 bases, leaving 22 bases between the germline ends. CDR3 sequence (DNA): TGTGCCAGAAGCTTGTCCTTTGAGGGACTCGAAAATACCTACGAGCAGTACTTC. Residues: CARSLSFEGLENTYEQYF.

This chain joins TRBV13 and TRBJ2-7; TRBD2 aligns across 7 bases. The length of the CDR3 is 15 residues. The germline V gene encodes CDR1 PRHDT and CDR2 FYEKMQ (reference sequence). Trimming cost V 1 base and J 3 bases; bases outside gene matches: 6. CDR3 in amino acids: CASSLAAGENYEQYF. CDR3 in DNA: TGTGCCAGCAGCTTAGCGGCGGGAGAGAACTACGAGCAGTACTTC. The complete variable domain, with remaining parts taken from reference TRBV13 and TRBJ2-7, reads AAGVIQSPRHLIKEKRETATLKCYPIPRHDTVYWYQQGPGQDPQFLISFYEKMQSDKGSIPDRFSAQQFSDYHSELNMSSLELGDSALYFCASSLAAGENYEQYFGPGTRLTVT.

The genes are TRBV7-2 and TRBJ2-5; 7 nucleotides line up with TRBD2. Germline CDR1 and CDR2: SGHTA and FQGNSA. The CDR3 totals 14 residues. The V and J ends lost 1 base and 2 bases, in that order; junction bases with no gene match: 1. The CDR3 DNA reads as TGTGCCAGCAGCTTAGACGGGAGGCAAGAGACCCAGTACTTC. This codes for CASSLDGRQETQYF.

The rearrangement uses TRBV28 and TRBJ1-2; 7 bases line up with TRBD1. Germline CDR1 and CDR2: MDHEN and SYDVKM. V was pared by 4 bases and J by 4 bases, with 6 bases of the junction left unmatched. The CDR3 contains 14 residues. CDR3 nucleotides: TGTGCCAGCAGTTCCGGACAGGCTAGCTATGGCTACACCTTC. Amino acid sequence: CASSSGQASYGYTF.

This clone was counted a single time. This chain uses TRBV6-1 with TRBJ1-4; D is unresolved. Per germline, CDR1 MNHNS and CDR2 SASEGT. The CDR3 runs to 13 residues. V gave up 8 bases and J gave up 4 bases, with 11 bases separating them. The CDR3 loop reads CASQLGFNEKLFF. The DNA for the CDR3 is TGTGCCAGCCAACTCGGGTTTAATGAAAAACTGTTTTTT.

The gene calls are TRBV18 and TRBJ2-3; D not certain. The CDR3 runs to 15 residues. The V and J ends lost 2 bases and 3 bases respectively, with 12 bases between them. Germline values: CDR1 KGHSH, CDR2 LQKENI. The chain's CDR3 is CASSPVGISTDTQYF. The DNA for the CDR3 is TGTGCCAGCTCACCAGTGGGGATCTCGACAGATACGCAGTATTTT.

The rearrangement joins TRBV9 to TRBJ2-3, with D perhaps TRBD1 (7 bases). The CDR3 has 16 residues. Germline V gives CDR1 SGDLS, CDR2 YYNGEE. V dropped 2 bases and J dropped 0 bases, with 13 bases sitting between them. CDR3 DNA: TGTGCCAGCAGCGTTGCGGGACAGACTAGCACAGATACGCAGTATTTT. The encoded protein is CASSVAGQTSTDTQYF.

CDR3 loop: CASSLLTGQALREQYF. The CDR3, as DNA: TGTGCCAGCAGCCTTCTCACGGGACAGGCTCTTCGCGAGCAGTACTTC. The chain employs TRBV11-2 and TRBJ2-7; the match to TRBD1 covers 8 bases. After removal of 5 bases from V and 6 bases from J, the junction contained 15 bases not matched to a gene. The V gene's germline CDR1 is SGHAT and CDR2 FQNNGV. This CDR3 spans 16 amino acids.

The V call is TRBV6-6, the J call TRBJ2-7; TRBD1 aligns across 9 bases. Germline loops: CDR1 MNHNY, CDR2 SVGAGI (reference sequence). The trim removed 2 bases at V and 2 bases at J, leaving 4 bases unmatched. This CDR3 spans 15 amino acids. This CDR3 is CASSYGTGTTYEQYF. The CDR3 region has the DNA TGTGCCAGCAGTTACGGGACAGGGACGACCTACGAGCAGTACTTC.

The chain links TRBV9 to TRBJ2-5; D gene unclear. Germline V gives CDR1 SGDLS, CDR2 YYNGEE. With 2 bases removed from V and 4 bases from J, the gap between germline ends came to 18 bases. This CDR3 is 16 amino acids long. The CDR3 nucleotides read TGTGCCAGCAGCGTCACCCTGACGTCATCCCGAGAGACCCAGTACTTC. Protein sequence: CASSVTLTSSRETQYF.

This chain uses TRBV7-9 with TRBJ1-6; a possible D gene is TRBD1 (5 bases). Germline V gene lookup returns CDR1 SEHNR and CDR2 FQNEAQ (reference sequence). Deletions cut 5 bases from V and 10 bases from J, with 21 bases between. The CDR3 consists of 16 residues. As DNA, the CDR3 is TGTGCCAGCAGCGGTAGCGGGGCAGTCGGAGAATCACCCCTCCACTTT. Its protein is CASSGSGAVGESPLHF.

The chain combines TRBV9 with TRBJ2-7; TRBD2 is a possible D gene (5 bases). In germline, CDR1 is SGDLS, CDR2 YYNGEE. The CDR3 loop spans 13 amino acids. V was clipped by 4 bases and J by 6 bases, with 14 bases between them. For the CDR3, the DNA is TGTGCCAGCAGCCCTGACCCCCGGGGCGAGCAGTACTTC. Translating it yields CASSPDPRGEQYF.

This chain uses TRBV25-1 with TRBJ1-2, with unresolved D. V was clipped by 4 bases and J by 0 bases, with 6 bases between them. Germline CDR1 and CDR2: MGHDK and SYGVNS. The CDR3 is 13 residues long. The CDR3 DNA reads TGTGCCAGCAGTGTAGGAACTAACTATGGCTACACCTTC. It translates to CASSVGTNYGYTF.

The chain carries TRBV11-2 and TRBJ1-1; TRBD1 agrees at 9 bases. Per the germline V gene, CDR1 is SGHAT and CDR2 is FQNNGV. This CDR3 has 14 residues. V shed 5 bases and J 5 bases; nucleotides not matched to a gene: 6. In nucleotides, the CDR3 is TGTGCCAGCAGCAAGGGACAGGGAGTGACTGAAGCTTTCTTT. It codes for CASSKGQGVTEAFF.